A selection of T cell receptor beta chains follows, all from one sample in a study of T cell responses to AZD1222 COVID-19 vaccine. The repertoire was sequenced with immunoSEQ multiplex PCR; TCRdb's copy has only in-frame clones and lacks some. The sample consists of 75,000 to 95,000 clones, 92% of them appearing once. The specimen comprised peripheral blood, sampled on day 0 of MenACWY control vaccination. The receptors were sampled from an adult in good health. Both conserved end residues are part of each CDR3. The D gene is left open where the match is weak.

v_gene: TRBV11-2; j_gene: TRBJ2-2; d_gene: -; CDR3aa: CASGGQLFGGELFF; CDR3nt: TGTGCCAGCGGCGGACAACTGTTCGGTGGGGAGCTGTTTTTT
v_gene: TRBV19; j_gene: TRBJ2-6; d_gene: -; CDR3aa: CASSPGTGGSGANVLTF; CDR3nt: TGTGCCAGTAGTCCCGGGACGGGCGGCTCTGGGGCCAACGTCCTGACTTTC
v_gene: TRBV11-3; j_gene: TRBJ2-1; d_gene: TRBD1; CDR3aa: CASSRGQGRDEQFF; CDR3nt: TGTGCCAGCAGCCGAGGACAGGGGAGGGATGAGCAGTTCTTC
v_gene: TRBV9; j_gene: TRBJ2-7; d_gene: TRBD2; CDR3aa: CASSVDGGLVAYEQYF; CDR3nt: TGTGCCAGCAGCGTGGATGGGGGACTAGTAGCTTACGAGCAGTACTTC
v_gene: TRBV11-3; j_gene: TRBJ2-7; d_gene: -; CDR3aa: CASSISGEEQYF; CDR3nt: TGTGCCAGCAGCATCTCAGGGGAAGAGCAGTACTTC
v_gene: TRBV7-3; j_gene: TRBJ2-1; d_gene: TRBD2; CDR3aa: CASSPSGALGYNEQFF; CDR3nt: TGTGCCAGCAGCCCCAGCGGGGCCCTAGGCTACAATGAGCAGTTCTTC
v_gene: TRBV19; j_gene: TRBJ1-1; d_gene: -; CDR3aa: CASSIGPGVRDTEAFF; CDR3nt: TGTGCCAGTAGTATAGGTCCGGGGGTTCGAGACACTGAAGCTTTCTTT
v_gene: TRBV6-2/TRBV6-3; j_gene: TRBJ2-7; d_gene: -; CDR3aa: CASSLPYYEQYF; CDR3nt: TGTGCCAGCAGCTTACCATACTACGAGCAGTACTTC
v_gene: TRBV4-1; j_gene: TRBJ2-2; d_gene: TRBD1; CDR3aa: CASTRDAGGQGAGELFF; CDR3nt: TGCGCCAGCACACGCGACGCTGGCGGACAGGGGGCCGGGGAGCTGTTTTTT
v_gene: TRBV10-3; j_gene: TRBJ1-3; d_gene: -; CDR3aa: CAISADSSGNTIYF; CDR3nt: TGTGCCATCAGTGCCGACAGCTCTGGAAACACCATATATTTT
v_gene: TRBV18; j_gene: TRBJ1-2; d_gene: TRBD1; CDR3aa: CASSPGSDRGYGYTF; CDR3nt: TGTGCCAGCTCACCAGGGTCCGACAGGGGCTATGGCTACACCTTC